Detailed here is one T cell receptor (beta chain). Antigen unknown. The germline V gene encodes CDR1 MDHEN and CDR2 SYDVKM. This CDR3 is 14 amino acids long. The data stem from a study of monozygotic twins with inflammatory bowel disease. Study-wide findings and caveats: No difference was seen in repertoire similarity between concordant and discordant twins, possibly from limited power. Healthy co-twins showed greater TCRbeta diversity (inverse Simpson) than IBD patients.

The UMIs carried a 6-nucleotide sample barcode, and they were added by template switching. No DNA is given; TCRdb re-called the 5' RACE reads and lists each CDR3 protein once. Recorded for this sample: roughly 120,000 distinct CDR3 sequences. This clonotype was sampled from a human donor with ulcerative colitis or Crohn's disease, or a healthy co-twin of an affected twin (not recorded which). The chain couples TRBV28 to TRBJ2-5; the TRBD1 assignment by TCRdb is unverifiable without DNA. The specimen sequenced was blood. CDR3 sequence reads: CASSLVGAPETQYF.